The 14 T cell receptor beta chains reported below all come from one sample, sequenced in a study. TCRdb re-called the RT-PCR reads through MiXCR, storing one row per CDR3 protein. Of about 680,000 distinct CDR3 sequences detected, 13% to 15% appear once; the ten largest clones hold 3.6%. Sequencing was carried out using memory CD4+ T cells from blood. The receptors stem from a female donor in good health, serving as a healthy control.

This clonotype appeared a few times. The chain's CDR3 is CASGLTDEQFF. CDR3 bases: TGTGCCAGCGGCCTGACGGATGAGCAGTTCTTC. The gene calls are TRBV6-5 and TRBJ2-1; D is uncertain. The CDR3 has 11 amino acids. Germline-derived CDR1 and CDR2 are MNHEY and SVGAGI. Trimming left V 8 bases short and J 8 bases short, with 10 bases between.

The chain combines TRBV7-8 with TRBJ2-7; 11 bases fit TRBD1. CDR1 and CDR2 from the germline V gene are SGHVS and FQNEAQ. This CDR3 has 15 amino acids. CDR3 coding DNA: TGTGACAGAAGCGTAGTAGGGACAGGGGGGTACGAGCAGTACTTC. This gives the protein CDRSVVGTGGYEQYF.

This clonotype was seen only a few times. This chain uses TRBV7-2 with TRBJ2-7; D is ambiguous. V lost 5 bases and J lost 6, with 14 bases in between. CDR3 length equals 13 residues. Germline V gene sequence: CDR1 SGHTA, CDR2 FQGNSA. CDR3 region: CASSPRWVGEQYF. CDR3 nucleotide sequence: TGTGCCAGCAGCCCACGATGGGTTGGCGAGCAGTACTTC. The full variable domain, with the rest looked up from reference TRBV7-2 and TRBJ2-7, is GAGVSQSPSNKVTEKGKDVELRCDPISGHTALYWYRQSLGQGLEFLIYFQGNSAPDKSGLPSDRFSAERTGGSVSTLTIQRTQQEDSAVYLCASSPRWVGEQYFGPGTRLTVT.

Ten or more counts support this clonotype. The rearrangement joins TRBV5-6 to TRBJ1-2, with D unclear. Germline lookup yields CDR1 SGHDT and CDR2 YYEEEE. Trimming took 4 bases from V and 0 from J, leaving 13 bases between them. The CDR3 is 15 residues long. The CDR3: CASSTRPPTNYGYTF. The CDR3 coding sequence is TGTGCCAGCAGCACCCGGCCCCCTACTAACTATGGCTACACCTTC.

The genes are TRBV6-5 and TRBJ1-2, with D perhaps TRBD1 (5 bases). The CDR3 totals 15 residues. V was cut by 5 bases and J by 2 bases, with 15 bases left in between. Germline CDR1 is MNHEY and CDR2 is SVGAGI. The CDR3 DNA follows: TGTGCCAGCAGTAGGGGCCGGGGGGTCAACTATGGCTACACCTTC. This gives the protein CASSRGRGVNYGYTF.

The chain combines TRBV7-9 with TRBJ2-1, with a possible D match to TRBD2 (7 bases). Between the trimmed V and J ends, which lost 5 bases and 10 bases, there was a span of 21 bases. The CDR3 extends over 15 amino acids. Germline V gene data show CDR1 as SEHNR and CDR2 as FQNEAQ (reference sequence). This CDR3 is CASSQRGGAWEEQFF. The CDR3 bases are TGTGCCAGCAGCCAAAGGGGGGGGGCTTGGGAGGAGCAGTTCTTC. The full variable domain, in which reference TRBV7-9 and TRBJ2-1 provide the parts outside the CDR3, is DTGVSQNPRHKITKRGQNVTFRCDPISEHNRLYWYRQTLGQGPEFLTYFQNEAQLEKSRLLSDRFSAERPKGSFSTLEIQRTEQGDSAMYLCASSQRGGAWEEQFFGPGTRLTVL.

This clonotype showed up just a few times. This CDR3 reads CASSLYGGGTEAFF. The DNA for the CDR3 is TGTGCCAGCAGCTTGTATGGAGGGGGCACTGAAGCTTTCTTT. This chain connects TRBV5-4 to TRBJ1-1; tentative D call: TRBD1 (6 bases). The CDR3 consists of 14 residues. The V gene lost 1 base and the J gene lost 4 bases, with 11 bases spanning the gap. Germline lookup yields CDR1 SGHNT and CDR2 YYREEE (reference sequence).

There are many counts of this clonotype. The gene calls are TRBV5-1 and TRBJ2-1; D might be TRBD1 (5 bases). Deletions cut 7 bases from V and 8 bases from J, with 22 bases between. The CDR3 extends over 15 amino acids. Germline assignment: CDR1 SGHRS and CDR2 YFSETQ. The CDR3 bases are TGCGCCAGCTCGCGCCGACAGACCTCCCTGGATGAGCAGTTCTTC. Its translation is CASSRRQTSLDEQFF.

In its sample, this clonotype was seen a few times. The rearrangement uses TRBV6-1 and TRBJ2-7; 7 nucleotides agree with TRBD1. Germline CDR1 reads MNHNS; CDR2 reads SASEGT. V lost 5 bases and J lost 5; bases outside the gene matches: 6. CDR3 length: 13 residues. CDR3 DNA sequence: TGTGCCAGCAGTCCACAGGGGCTCGACGAGCAGTACTTC. Protein sequence: CASSPQGLDEQYF.

J is TRBJ2-1 and V is TRBV7-8; 10 bases match TRBD1. The CDR3 is 20 residues long. V was pared by 3 bases and J by 7 bases, with 21 bases of the junction left unmatched. CDR1 and CDR2 from the germline V gene are SGHVS and FQNEAQ. The CDR3 sequence is CASSLDPGQGLWKWSNEQFF. The CDR3 DNA reads as TGTGCCAGCAGCTTGGACCCGGGACAGGGGCTATGGAAGTGGTCGAATGAGCAGTTCTTC.

This clonotype was observed at least ten times. The chain recombines TRBV24-1 with TRBJ2-3, with D perhaps TRBD2 (7 bases). Germline values: CDR1 KGHDR, CDR2 SFDVKD. V lost 4 bases and J 5 bases, leaving 15 bases between the germline ends. This CDR3 has 15 amino acids. The CDR3, as DNA: TGTGCCACCAGTGACCCTCGGGGGGCGGGAGATACGCAGTATTTT. Protein product: CATSDPRGAGDTQYF.

The genes are TRBV30 and TRBJ1-2; D is unresolved. The germline V gene has CDR1 GTSNPN and CDR2 SVGIG (reference sequence). The length of the CDR3 is 14 residues. Trimming took 3 bases from V and 4 from J, leaving 15 bases between them. The CDR3 sequence is CAWSHPTLSYGYTF. The CDR3 bases are TGTGCCTGGAGCCATCCGACACTAAGCTATGGCTACACCTTC.

This clonotype was found many times. This sequence joins TRBV24-1 and TRBJ2-3, with a weak D call TRBD1 (7 bases). Germline V gives CDR1 KGHDR, CDR2 SFDVKD. The CDR3 totals 14 residues. V lost 9 bases to trimming and J lost 2 bases, with 14 bases between them. CDR3 sequence: CATAGRGDTDTQYF. The CDR3 DNA reads as TGTGCCACCGCCGGCAGGGGGGACACAGATACGCAGTATTTT.

At least ten counts were recorded for this clonotype. The gene calls are TRBV20-1 and TRBJ2-1; 8 nucleotides align to TRBD1. V lost 6 bases to trimming and J lost 11 bases; unmatched junction nucleotides: 15. This CDR3 has 14 residues. Looked up from germline, CDR1 is DFQATT and CDR2 is SNEGSKA (reference sequence). The CDR3 DNA sequence: TGCAGTGCATACGACAGGGGAAATATCATCCAGCAGTTCTTC. Amino acid sequence: CSAYDRGNIIQQFF.